This TCR beta chain is from a study of T cell changes during pregnancy in multiple sclerosis. This table comes from immunoSEQ multiplex PCR, and its TCRdb copy is limited to in-frame clones, with some not included. The sample gives some 44,000 clones, about nine tenths of which show up once; roughly 0.55% is in the top ten. CDR3 size: 16 residues. V lost 0 bases and J lost 0, with 10 bases in between. The germline CDR1 and CDR2 sequences are SGHRS and YFSETQ. The material was CD4+ T cells from peripheral blood mononuclear cells, obtained in the third trimester of pregnancy. The chain combines TRBV5-1 with TRBJ2-1; no firm D call. This TCR derives from a female donor with multiple sclerosis, enrolled in a pregnancy study. CDR3 in DNA: TGCGCCAGCAGCTTGGAGGTCCCTAGCTCCTACAATGAGCAGTTCTTC. It yields the protein CASSLEVPSSYNEQFF.